This T cell receptor (beta chain) was recovered during a study of cytotoxic CD8 clonotypes in ibrutinib-treated CLL. The wider study: The subjects consisted of about 10 relapsed/refractory and about 14 treatment-naive individuals, with 17 to 18 IGHV unmutated. The taking of response samples occurred after a median 12 months of treatment, with a range of 6 to 36. Study results and limitations: Under therapy, public clonotypes either contracted or stayed stable, and they were uncommon.

TCRdb's copy holds only in-frame clones and misses some; the assay was immunoSEQ multiplex PCR. The profile shows 45,000 or so clones, roughly two thirds of them singletons. The CDR3 runs to 16 residues. With 5 bases clipped from V and 7 bases from J, the junction kept 14 bases outside the gene matches. Germline assignment: CDR1 MNHEY and CDR2 SMNVEV (reference sequence). Remarks on this clone: Its antigen is unidentified.

Cryopreserved PBMCs were the source of around 2 micrograms of genomic DNA, which went to TCR beta libraries. The source was PBMCs, collected after 12 months of ibrutinib treatment. The source of this sequence is a human donor with chronic lymphocytic leukemia. This chain connects TRBV27 to TRBJ1-5; 7 bases are a match to TRBD1. The CDR3 here is CASSPSSGQVKQPQHF. CDR3 coding DNA: TGTGCCAGCAGTCCCTCGTCAGGACAGGTTAAGCAGCCCCAGCATTTT.